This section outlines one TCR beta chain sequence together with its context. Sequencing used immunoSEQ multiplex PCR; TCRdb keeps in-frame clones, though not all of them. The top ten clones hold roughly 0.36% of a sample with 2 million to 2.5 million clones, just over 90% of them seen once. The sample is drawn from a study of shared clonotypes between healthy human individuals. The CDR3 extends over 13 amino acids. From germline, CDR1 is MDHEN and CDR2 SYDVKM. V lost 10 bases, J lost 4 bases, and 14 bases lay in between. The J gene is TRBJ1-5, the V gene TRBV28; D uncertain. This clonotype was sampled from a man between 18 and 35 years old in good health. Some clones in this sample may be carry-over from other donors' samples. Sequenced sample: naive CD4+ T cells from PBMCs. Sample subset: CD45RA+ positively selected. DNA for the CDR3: TGTGCCACCCACGCGGGGATAAATCAGCCCCAGCATTTT. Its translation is CATHAGINQPQHF.